This TCR beta chain was observed in a study of CD4 T cells in relation to SARS-CoV-2 and coronaviruses. Study details: ViraFEST: approximately 10-day antigen culture of PBMCs, then TCR beta CDR3 sequencing.

The CDR3 covers 15 residues. Germline CDR1 reads KGHDR; CDR2 reads SFDVKD. Trimming shortened V by 3 bases and J by 6 bases, and 15 bases separated the two germline ends. Before the COVID-19 pandemic, during about 2011-2019, CD4+ T cells were taken from unexposed donors. Isolation of CD4+ T cells took place after about 9 days in culture. Cells permitting, SARS-CoV-2 S/N and four cold-coronavirus spikes were tested on unexposed-donor CD4+ T cells. Half the medium was replaced with IL-2 medium on days 3 and 7. Measured with immunoSEQ multiplex PCR; TCRdb has only the in-frame clones, and not every one. The sample shows approximately 24,000 clones, around 74% of them seen only once. The study's findings and limits: This crossreactivity analysis covered spike protein alone, no other viral proteins.

Notes on this clone: Antigen specificity is unknown.

This rearrangement joins TRBV24-1 to TRBJ2-3; TRBD1 might be the D (5 bases). Sample: CD4+ T cells from PBMCs, cultured in vitro. This TCR was sampled from a human donor in good health. The CDR3 nucleotides are TGTGCCACCAGTGATATACAAGACCCAGGGGATACGCAGTATTTT. This gives the protein CATSDIQDPGDTQYF.